The 29 T cell receptor beta chains below were found in one sample sequenced in a study of cytomegalovirus exposure and HLA in healthy donors. Data came from immunoSEQ multiplex PCR; TCRdb stores just in-frame clones and leaves some out. The repertoire holds around 200,000 clones, with 84% as singletons. The sequenced material came from PBMCs. Receptors were obtained from a woman between 18 and 29 years old in good health and CMV-seropositive.

This chain links TRBV9 with TRBJ1-2, with D maybe TRBD1 (5 bases). This CDR3 has 18 amino acids. CDR1 is SGDLS and CDR2 is YYNGEE in the germline V gene. Trimming shortened V by 4 bases and J by 2 bases, and 24 bases separated the two germline ends. CDR3: CASSPRATVRFGNYGYTF. The CDR3 bases are TGTGCCAGCAGCCCTAGGGCGACAGTTAGATTTGGGAACTATGGCTACACCTTC.

This clone was counted only a few times. The chain carries TRBV4-1 and TRBJ1-2; D possibly corresponds to TRBD1 (5 bases). Per germline, CDR1 MGHRA and CDR2 YSYEKL. This CDR3 region has 16 residues. V was cut by 3 bases and J by 4 bases, with 18 bases left in between. CDR3 nucleotides: TGCGCCAGCAGCCACCCACTACGGGGGAAGTTCTATGGCTACACCTTC. Protein product: CASSHPLRGKFYGYTF.

The table lists this clone with a count of one. The chain is built from TRBV13 and TRBJ2-6, with D tentatively TRBD1 (6 bases). This CDR3 has 19 residues. The ends were cut back, 4 bases at V and 4 bases at J, with 23 bases in the middle. Germline V gives CDR1 PRHDT, CDR2 FYEKMQ (reference sequence). CDR3: CASSSRQELWSVGANVLTF. In DNA, the CDR3 is TGTGCCAGCAGCTCGAGACAGGAGCTATGGTCGGTCGGGGCCAACGTCCTGACTTTC.

This clone is a singleton in its sample. J is TRBJ1-3 and V is TRBV9; D uncertain. Deletions cut 2 bases from V and 1 base from J, with 10 bases between. CDR1 and CDR2 (germline): SGDLS, YYNGEE. This CDR3 spans 15 amino acids. CDR3 in amino acids: CASSVFASSGNTIYF. CDR3 in DNA: TGTGCCAGCAGCGTTTTTGCGTCGTCTGGAAACACCATATATTTT.

J is TRBJ1-2 and V is TRBV7-9; 8 bases fit TRBD1. The CDR3 has 14 amino acids. Germline values: CDR1 SEHNR, CDR2 FQNEAQ (reference sequence). After removal of 5 bases from V and 8 bases from J, the junction contained 10 bases not matched to a gene. CDR3 sequence (DNA): TGTGCCAGCAGCAAAGATTACAGGGGGAAAGGCTACACCTTC. It is translated as CASSKDYRGKGYTF.

The rearrangement links TRBV7-8 to TRBJ2-3; TRBD1 agrees at 10 bases. The length of the CDR3 is 14 residues. Germline V gene lookup returns CDR1 SGHVS and CDR2 FQNEAQ. Trimming removed 5 bases from V and 4 bases from J; junction bases left unmatched: 3. DNA of the CDR3: TGTGCCAGCAGCAGGGACAGGGGTGCAGATACGCAGTATTTT. Protein sequence: CASSRDRGADTQYF.

The chain has TRBV14 and TRBJ1-6; 8 nucleotides match TRBD1. This CDR3 region has 14 residues. Germline CDR1 is SGHDN and CDR2 is FVKESK. Unmatched junction bases numbered 1, after V lost 3 bases and J lost 6 bases. The CDR3 sequence: CASSHTGGNSPLHF. The CDR3, as DNA: TGTGCCAGCAGCCATACAGGGGGTAATTCACCCCTCCACTTT.

The chain has TRBV5-6 and TRBJ2-1; weak D call: TRBD1 (6 bases). The V end was cut by 4 bases, the J end by 4 bases, with 15 bases between. The CDR3 is made up of 15 amino acids. Looked up from germline, CDR1 is SGHDT and CDR2 is YYEEEE. This chain's CDR3 is CASSTPDSPYNEQFF. CDR3 nucleotide sequence: TGTGCCAGCAGCACTCCGGACAGTCCTTACAATGAGCAGTTCTTC.

The V gene is TRBV9, the J gene TRBJ2-1; D remains unclear. Trimming shortened V by 4 bases and J by 2 bases, and 10 bases separated the two germline ends. The CDR3 is 14 residues long. Germline loops: CDR1 SGDLS, CDR2 YYNGEE. The DNA for the CDR3 is TGTGCCAGCAGCCCCGACACAACCTACAATGAGCAGTTCTTC. Translating gives CASSPDTTYNEQFF.

The chain is built from TRBV18 and TRBJ2-7; TRBD1 is a possible D gene (6 bases). The V and J ends lost 2 bases and 7 bases respectively, with 12 bases between them. The CDR3 runs to 13 residues. Germline V lookup: CDR1 KGHSH, CDR2 LQKENI. The CDR3 reads CASSPIQGREQYF. As DNA, the CDR3 is TGTGCCAGCTCACCAATCCAGGGGCGGGAGCAGTACTTC.

The chain carries TRBV27 and TRBJ2-2; possible D gene TRBD2, 6 bases. The germline CDR1 and CDR2 sequences are MNHEY and SMNVEV (reference sequence). Trimming removed 4 bases from V and 6 bases from J, with 12 bases in between. This CDR3 is 14 amino acids long. The CDR3 protein is CASSWVWGAGELFF. Here the CDR3 DNA reads TGTGCCAGCAGTTGGGTCTGGGGGGCCGGGGAGCTGTTTTTT.

CDR3 residues: CASQGGYYGYTF. CDR3 in DNA: TGTGCCAGCCAAGGGGGATACTATGGCTACACCTTC. The chain uses TRBV18 and TRBJ1-2; D might be TRBD1 (6 bases). The CDR3 extends over 12 amino acids. Germline loops: CDR1 KGHSH, CDR2 LQKENI. V lost 8 bases and J lost 3, with 10 bases in between. The full variable domain, its missing parts supplied by reference TRBV18 and TRBJ1-2, is NAGVMQNPRHLVRRRGQEARLRCSPMKGHSHVYWYRQLPEEGLKFMVYLQKENIIDESGMPKERFSAEFPKEGPSILRIQQVVRGDSAAYFCASQGGYYGYTFGSGTRLTVV.

V is TRBV29-1 and J is TRBJ2-3, with TRBD2 matching over 8 bases. V was pared by 7 bases and J by 0 bases, with 3 bases of the junction left unmatched. The CDR3 has 13 amino acids. CDR1 is SQVTM and CDR2 is ANQGSEA in the germline V gene. The CDR3 DNA follows: TGCAGCGCAACTAGCGGTAGCACAGATACGCAGTATTTT. Encoded protein: CSATSGSTDTQYF.

The chain recombines TRBV7-9 with TRBJ2-4, with no clear D. Deletions cut 4 bases from V and 6 bases from J, with 10 bases between. The germline gives CDR1 SEHNR, CDR2 FQNEAQ (reference sequence). The CDR3 extends over 13 amino acids. This CDR3 is CASSSRVPNIQYF. CDR3 bases: TGTGCCAGCAGCTCCCGGGTCCCAAACATTCAGTACTTC.

The chain carries TRBV29-1 and TRBJ2-1; 7 nucleotides match TRBD1. CDR1 and CDR2 from the germline V gene are SQVTM and ANQGSEA. The CDR3 is made up of 11 amino acids. The V and J ends lost 7 bases and 6 bases, in that order; junction bases with no gene match: 3. The chain's CDR3 is CSGWDSNEQFF. The CDR3 coding sequence is TGCAGCGGCTGGGACAGCAATGAGCAGTTCTTC.

This clone was seen more than once but under ten times. The rearrangement joins TRBV28 to TRBJ2-5, with D unclear. CDR3 length: 13 amino acids. Trimming removed 6 bases from V and 1 base from J, with 9 bases in between. Germline CDR1 is MDHEN and CDR2 is SYDVKM. The CDR3 spells CASRVTSQETQYF. The DNA of the CDR3 is TGTGCCAGCAGGGTGACAAGCCAAGAGACCCAGTACTTC.

This clone showed up just once. J is TRBJ1-4 and V is TRBV7-9; D possibly corresponds to TRBD1 (6 bases). V lost 5 bases to trimming and J lost 8 bases, with 18 bases between them. This CDR3 region has 15 residues. Germline V gene lookup returns CDR1 SEHNR and CDR2 FQNEAQ (reference sequence). In nucleotides, the CDR3 is TGTGCCAGCAGCCACGCGCCAGGGGTGGTGGAAAAACTGTTTTTT. Translation: CASSHAPGVVEKLFF.

The chain is built from TRBV9 and TRBJ1-3; D is perhaps TRBD1 (5 bases). The CDR3 has 15 residues. Germline V gene data show CDR1 as SGDLS and CDR2 as YYNGEE. V lost 4 bases to trimming and J lost 9 bases, with 20 bases between them. The chain's CDR3 is CASSPSPDTSFTIYF. The CDR3 nucleotides read TGTGCCAGCAGCCCCAGCCCGGACACCAGTTTCACCATATATTTT.

The J gene is TRBJ2-5, the V gene TRBV4-2; D possibly corresponds to TRBD2 (5 bases). Germline V CDR1 and CDR2: LGHNA, YNFKEQ. This CDR3 is 15 amino acids long. The V and J ends lost 0 bases and 1 base respectively, with 9 bases between them. The CDR3 nucleotides read TGTGCCAGCAGCCAAGAAACGGGGATCCAAGAGACCCAGTACTTC. Translated, it gives CASSQETGIQETQYF.

This chain links TRBV25-1 with TRBJ2-1; D is perhaps TRBD1 (5 bases). The germline gives CDR1 MGHDK, CDR2 SYGVNS. CDR3 size: 18 residues. Trimming cost V 3 bases and J 0 bases, with 18 bases left between them. CDR3 protein: CASSDGQGRTSSYNEQFF. In DNA form, the CDR3 reads TGTGCCAGCAGTGACGGGCAGGGCCGGACGAGCTCCTACAATGAGCAGTTCTTC.

V usage is TRBV10-1 and J usage is TRBJ2-1; TRBD1 might be the D (5 bases). CDR1 WNHNN and CDR2 SYGVQD come from the germline V gene (reference sequence). The CDR3 runs to 15 residues. V lost 5 bases, J lost 4 bases, and 15 bases lay in between. CDR3 protein: CASSPLPAGYNEQFF. For the CDR3, the DNA is TGCGCCAGCAGTCCCCTCCCGGCAGGGTACAATGAGCAGTTCTTC.

The CDR3 nucleotides are TGCGCCAGCAGTCCTATACACTTAAAGGTGGCAGGGGGCAATGAGCAGTTCTTC. Its protein product is CASSPIHLKVAGGNEQFF. The V gene is TRBV23-1, the J gene TRBJ2-1; TRBD1 agrees at 7 bases. TRBV23-1 is an ORF, with its function uncertain. The CDR3 is made up of 18 amino acids. Trimming at V came to 4 bases and at J to 6 bases, leaving 18 bases not matched to a gene.

V gene TRBV19 combines with J gene TRBJ1-2; 7 bases agree with TRBD1. Germline CDR1 and CDR2: LNHDA and SQIVND (reference sequence). V gave up 9 bases and J gave up 0 bases; unmatched junction bases: 13. CDR3 length: 16 residues. The CDR3 sequence: CASQGGGLTANYGYTF. CDR3 in DNA: TGTGCCAGCCAAGGAGGGGGCCTAACAGCTAACTATGGCTACACCTTC.

V gene TRBV6-6 combines with J gene TRBJ2-1; the D is unclear. Germline CDR1 MNHNY, CDR2 SVGAGI (reference sequence). The CDR3 spans 11 residues. V dropped 6 bases and J dropped 6 bases, with 6 bases sitting between them. The CDR3 DNA is TGTGCCAGCAGGGGCCGCAATGAGCAGTTCTTC. Amino acids: CASRGRNEQFF.

CDR3 residues: CASSGQGSTGELFF. CDR3 nucleotides: TGTGCCAGCAGTGGACAGGGGAGCACCGGGGAGCTGTTTTTT. This sequence joins TRBV25-1 and TRBJ2-2; 8 bases are shared with TRBD1. The trim removed 4 bases at V and 4 bases at J, leaving 2 bases unmatched. Germline CDR1 is MGHDK and CDR2 is SYGVNS. CDR3 length: 14 amino acids. The variable domain in full, with the rest retrieved from reference TRBV25-1 and TRBJ2-2, is EADIYQTPRYLVIGTGKKITLECSQTMGHDKMYWYQQDPGMELHLIHYSYGVNSTEKGDLSSESTVSRIRTEHFPLTLESARPSHTSQYLCASSGQGSTGELFFGEGSRLTVL.

J is TRBJ2-3 and V is TRBV7-2; D is ambiguous. The CDR3 sequence is 14 residues long. CDR1 and CDR2 (germline): SGHTA, FQGNSA. V was pared by 2 bases and J by 6 bases, with 12 bases between. The CDR3 here is CASSLFGSMDTQYF. The CDR3 DNA reads as TGTGCCAGCAGCTTATTTGGTAGCATGGATACGCAGTATTTT.

This sequence joins TRBV7-8 and TRBJ1-1, with 12 bases aligning to TRBD1. CDR1 and CDR2 (germline): SGHVS, FQNEAQ. The CDR3 runs 16 residues. Trimming took 4 bases from V and 0 from J; bases not matched to a gene: 3. DNA of the CDR3: TGTGCCAGCAGCTCCGGGACAGGGGGCATGAACACTGAAGCTTTCTTT. The encoded protein is CASSSGTGGMNTEAFF. Supplemented by reference TRBV7-8 and TRBJ1-1, the full variable domain reads GAGVSQSPRYKVAKRGQDVALRCDPISGHVSLFWYQQALGQGPEFLTYFQNEAQLDKSGLPSDRFFAERPEGSVSTLKIQRTQQEDSAVYLCASSSGTGGMNTEAFFGQGTRLTVV.

The chain uses TRBV2 and TRBJ2-7, with 8 bases that match TRBD2. The CDR3 covers 13 residues. Looked up from germline, CDR1 is SNHLY and CDR2 is FYNNEI. The V and J ends lost 5 bases and 6 bases, in that order; junction bases with no gene match: 6. The CDR3 sequence: CASSRGAGGEQYF. In DNA, the CDR3 is TGTGCCAGCAGTCGAGGGGCGGGGGGCGAGCAGTACTTC. The variable domain in full, completed from reference TRBV2 and TRBJ2-7, reads EPEVTQTPSHQVTQMGQEVILRCVPISNHLYFYWYRQILGQKVEFLVSFYNNEISEKSEIFDDQFSVERPDGSNFTLKIRSTKLEDSAMYFCASSRGAGGEQYFGPGTRLTVT.

The chain is built from TRBV5-1 and TRBJ2-7; 8 bases align to TRBD2. With V trimmed by 4 bases and J by 0 bases, 3 bases remained unmatched. Germline assignment: CDR1 SGHRS and CDR2 YFSETQ. This CDR3 region has 14 residues. The CDR3 spells CASSIGTSSYEQYF. CDR3 sequence (DNA): TGCGCCAGCAGCATAGGGACTAGCTCCTACGAGCAGTACTTC.